A single sample is the source of the 9 T cell receptor beta chains below, sequenced in a study of technical replicates of blood from a handful of donors (TCRdb year 2017). Library prep was done by the immunoSEQ multiplex PCR assay. TCRdb re-hosts the immuneACCESS table, in-frame sequences only. Its copies lack some clones; in the studies checked, an unresolved V gene accounts for under half of them, and the cause for the rest is not known. Counted in this sample were some 48,000 clones; approximately 95% of them appeared once. The top ten constitute 0.39% of the sample. The material sequenced was T cells isolated from PBMCs. These receptors originate from a human donor in good health.

This rearrangement joins TRBV28 to TRBJ1-2, with 7 bases identical to TRBD1. The CDR3 consists of 16 residues. J lost 6 bases, V lost 7 bases, and 17 bases had no gene match. Germline V gene lookup returns CDR1 MDHEN and CDR2 SYDVKM. The CDR3 loop is CASIGIRGQQLNGYTF. The CDR3 coding sequence is TGTGCCAGCATCGGAATTCGGGGACAGCAACTAAATGGCTACACCTTC.

V usage is TRBV18 and J usage is TRBJ1-4, with 8 bases identical to TRBD1. This CDR3 has 14 amino acids. Looked up from germline, CDR1 is KGHSH and CDR2 is LQKENI. The junction had 7 bases not matched to a gene; V was cut back by 5 bases and J by 8 bases. CDR3 nucleotides: TGTGCCAGCTCATCAGGGGGCGGAGAGGAAAAACTGTTTTTT. Translating it yields CASSSGGGEEKLFF.

The rearrangement uses TRBV27 and TRBJ1-2; 7 nucleotides align to TRBD1. CDR3 length equals 12 residues. Germline V gene data show CDR1 as MNHEY and CDR2 as SMNVEV (reference sequence). Trimming cost V 5 bases and J 9 bases; bases outside gene matches: 6. The CDR3 coding sequence is TGTGCCAGCAGTCATACAGGGGACAGCTACACCTTC. The encoded protein is CASSHTGDSYTF.

The chain employs TRBV4-1 and TRBJ2-2; 12 bases map to TRBD2. In germline, CDR1 is MGHRA, CDR2 YSYEKL. This CDR3 spans 17 amino acids. The J segment lost 5 bases and the V segment lost 4 bases, leaving 8 bases of the junction unmatched. The CDR3 DNA reads TGCGCCAGCAGCCTTGGCCTAGCGGGAGGGAGGACCGGGGAGCTGTTTTTT. As protein: CASSLGLAGGRTGELFF.

The rearrangement links TRBV7-9 to TRBJ2-1; D might be TRBD2 (6 bases). Between the trimmed V and J ends, which lost 5 bases and 3 bases, there was a span of 14 bases. The CDR3 covers 15 residues. In germline, CDR1 is SEHNR, CDR2 FQNEAQ (reference sequence). Written as DNA, the CDR3 is TGTGCCAGCAGCCTGACGGAGACTAGCTACAATGAGCAGTTCTTC. Translating it yields CASSLTETSYNEQFF.

This clone was seen only once. This chain links TRBV29-1 with TRBJ1-2; D is perhaps TRBD1 (5 bases). Germline V lookup: CDR1 SQVTM, CDR2 ANQGSEA. The CDR3 is 13 amino acids. V gave up 7 bases and J gave up 5 bases, with 17 bases separating them. CDR3 DNA sequence: TGCAGCGCCGGAGGGGAGGGTTTATATGGCTACACCTTC. Translating it yields CSAGGEGLYGYTF.

The V and J genes are TRBV15 and TRBJ1-2; the D gene is possibly TRBD1 (5 bases). The germline V and J ends were trimmed by 1 base and 8 bases, with 14 bases remaining between them. The germline V gene has CDR1 LNHNV and CDR2 YYDKDF (reference sequence). The CDR3 is 14 residues long. The CDR3 region has the DNA TGTGCCACCAGCAGAGGGGAGGGGTCGCGAGGCTACACCTTC. Amino acid sequence: CATSRGEGSRGYTF. The full variable domain, in which reference TRBV15 and TRBJ1-2 provide the parts outside the CDR3, is DAMVIQNPRYQVTQFGKPVTLSCSQTLNHNVMYWYQQKSSQAPKLLFHYYDKDFNNEADTPDNFQSRRPNTSFCFLDIRSPGLGDTAMYLCATSRGEGSRGYTFGSGTRLTVV.

The V call is TRBV25-1, the J call TRBJ2-7; 8 nucleotides match TRBD2. Germline V gene lookup returns CDR1 MGHDK and CDR2 SYGVNS. CDR3 length equals 15 residues. V was pared by 1 base and J by 1 base, with 3 bases of the junction left unmatched. CDR3 nucleotides: TGTGCCAGCAGTGAATTTGCGGGGGGATCCTACGAGCAGTACTTC. Its translation: CASSEFAGGSYEQYF.

This chain's CDR3 is CASSPGVLAGGFNEQFF. CDR3 DNA: TGTGCCAGCTCACCGGGGGTCCTAGCGGGAGGGTTCAATGAGCAGTTCTTC. This rearrangement joins TRBV18 to TRBJ2-1, with TRBD2 identical over 12 bases. Germline loops: CDR1 KGHSH, CDR2 LQKENI. J lost 6 bases, V lost 3 bases, and 9 bases had no gene match. The CDR3 extends over 17 amino acids.